This TCR beta chain was identified during a study of regulatory T cells in long-lasting Graves disease. Study findings and constraints: Less diverse TCR repertoires were seen in persistent Graves' patients than in newly diagnosed ones. Thyroid tissue went unexamined; only peripheral blood was analyzed.

Time point here: persistent/refractory GD, antithyroid drugs over 5 years with positive TRAb. The authors made the TCR library using RNA they extracted from PBMCs. By American Thyroid Association guidelines, Graves' disease was diagnosed in the cohort. This clonotype has at least ten counts. Its antigen remains unknown. According to the study, TCR beta libraries were built with iRepertoire HTBI primers and CDR3-region Arm-PCR. Using its own MiXCR run on the multiplex PCR reads, TCRdb lists one record per CDR3 protein. The sample holds fewer than 600,000 distinct CDR3 sequences, about 20% seen once. The material sequenced was peripheral blood mononuclear cells (PBMCs), taken when the disease was refractory, from a patient treated with antithyroid drugs. The source of this sequence is a female donor with Graves disease.

This CDR3 reads CASSTPLATYEQYF. The CDR3 DNA reads as TGTGCCAGCAGCACCCCCCTAGCCACATACGAGCAGTACTTC. This sequence joins TRBV7-2 and TRBJ2-7, with D tentatively TRBD2 (5 bases). Germline assignment: CDR1 SGHTA and CDR2 FQGNSA. CDR3 size: 14 residues. V shed 5 bases and J shed 4 bases, with 15 bases lying between them.